The sequence of this T cell receptor (beta chain) was determined in a study of T cell changes during pregnancy in multiple sclerosis. Profiling relied on immunoSEQ multiplex PCR, and the TCRdb table lists in-frame clones only, not all of them. The table lists around 100,000 clones, around 93% of them singletons. The CDR3 loop spans 11 amino acids. The germline gives CDR1 SGHTA, CDR2 FQGNSA. Between the trimmed V and J ends, which lost 5 bases and 3 bases, there was a span of 5 bases. Sequencing was performed on peripheral blood, taken after pregnancy. The TCR was taken from a female donor with multiple sclerosis, enrolled in a pregnancy study. V gene TRBV7-2 combines with J gene TRBJ2-7; unclear D gene. The CDR3 sequence is CASSHYYEQYF. CDR3 sequence (DNA): TGTGCCAGCAGCCACTACTACGAGCAGTACTTC.